The 32 T cell receptor beta chains listed next were all sequenced from one sample in a study of cytomegalovirus exposure and HLA in healthy donors. A multiplex PCR was run with 60 Vbeta primers and 13 Jbeta primers. Using immunoSEQ multiplex PCR, the repertoire was profiled, and TCRdb retains in-frame clones only, with some absent. The sample holds approximately 150,000 clones, 63% seen once. Sequencing used PBMCs. These receptors came from an older woman in good health and CMV-seropositive.

This rearrangement joins TRBV29-1 to TRBJ2-2; 8 nucleotides line up with TRBD2. Germline V CDR1 and CDR2: SQVTM, ANQGSEA. V shed 7 bases, J shed 5 bases, and the junction held 9 bases outside the gene matches. This CDR3 has 14 residues. The CDR3, as DNA: TGCAGCGCCGGAGCGGGAGCCGGGACCGGGGAGCTGTTTTTT. Translation gives CSAGAGAGTGELFF.

The chain recombines TRBV5-4 with TRBJ2-1; TRBD2 is a possible D gene (5 bases). This CDR3 contains 15 residues. The V gene lost 0 bases and the J gene lost 6 bases, with 13 bases spanning the gap. Germline loops: CDR1 SGHNT, CDR2 YYREEE (reference sequence). The CDR3, as DNA: TGTGCCAGCAGCTTGGAGGGTCAGCGGAGCAATGAGCAGTTCTTC. This encodes CASSLEGQRSNEQFF.

Concerning this clone: One end of the junction is discordant with germline, which a read error may explain. The V call is TRBV7-9, the J call TRBJ2-7, with D possibly being TRBD1 or TRBD2 (7 bases each). This CDR3 region has 12 residues. The germline CDR1 and CDR2 sequences are SEHNR and FQNEAQ (reference sequence). CDR3 nucleotides: TGTTCCAGCGGGACAGACTCCTACGAGCAGTACTTC. Translation gives CSSGTDSYEQYF.

The rearrangement uses TRBV12-1 and TRBJ2-1; the tabulated D call, TRBD1, remains unverified against the DNA. TRBV12-1 counts as a pseudogene. The CDR3 extends over 16 amino acids. CDR3 in amino acids: CASSFRAGGRGNEQFF. CDR3 nucleotides: TGTGCCAGCAGCTTTCGGGCAGGGGGCCGAGGCAATGAGCAGTTCTTC.

This clone was seen a few times. DNA of the CDR3: TGTGCCAGCAGCGTTTACGGGACTAGCTACGACGAGCAGTACTTC. Its protein is CASSVYGTSYDEQYF. The genes are TRBV9 and TRBJ2-7; 9 positions match TRBD2. The V gene end was trimmed by 2 bases and the J gene end by 5 bases; junction bases not matched to a gene: 8. The CDR3 loop spans 15 amino acids. Germline-derived CDR1 and CDR2 are SGDLS and YYNGEE.

This clone turned up a few times. The chain joins TRBV5-4 to TRBJ2-1; 7 nucleotides agree with TRBD2. Trimming cost V 3 bases and J 7 bases; bases outside gene matches: 13. Looked up from germline, CDR1 is SGHNT and CDR2 is YYREEE (reference sequence). This CDR3 comprises 16 residues. CDR3 in amino acids: CASSSKSAGLGNEQFF. The CDR3 DNA is TGTGCCAGCAGCTCTAAATCAGCGGGATTGGGGAATGAGCAGTTCTTC.

This clone has just a few counts. This chain links TRBV27 with TRBJ1-5, with no clear D. V lost 2 bases, J lost 6 bases, and 8 bases lay in between. The CDR3 totals 13 residues. Germline CDR1 is MNHEY and CDR2 is SMNVEV (reference sequence). The DNA for the CDR3 is TGTGCCAGCAGTTTAGGCCGCGGTCAGCCCCAGCATTTT. Protein sequence: CASSLGRGQPQHF.

The count of this clone is one. The chain links TRBV18 to TRBJ1-5; 8 bases map to TRBD1. With V trimmed by 4 bases and J by 7 bases, 12 bases remained unmatched. Per germline, CDR1 KGHSH and CDR2 LQKENI. The length of the CDR3 is 16 residues. The CDR3 here is CASSLQGALRDQPQHF. DNA of the CDR3: TGTGCCAGCTCACTCCAGGGGGCGCTGAGGGACCAGCCCCAGCATTTT.

The chain couples TRBV2 to TRBJ1-2; D uncertain. The V gene's germline CDR1 is SNHLY and CDR2 FYNNEI. Trimming removed 7 bases from V and 3 bases from J, with 21 bases in between. This CDR3 region has 16 residues. CDR3 in DNA: TGTGCCAGCATCCTAAGCGCCCTGCTAAAGGACTATGGCTACACCTTC. Translated: CASILSALLKDYGYTF.

The chain couples TRBV5-1 to TRBJ2-1, with a weak D call TRBD1 (6 bases). V was pared by 3 bases and J by 4 bases, with 8 bases between. The CDR3 has 13 residues. Germline-derived CDR1 and CDR2 are SGHRS and YFSETQ. As DNA, the CDR3 is TGCGCCAGCAGCTCTACAGGGTACAATGAGCAGTTCTTC. Protein product: CASSSTGYNEQFF. The variable domain in full, completed from reference TRBV5-1 and TRBJ2-1, reads KAGVTQTPRYLIKTRGQQVTLSCSPISGHRSVSWYQQTPGQGLQFLFEYFSETQRNKGNFPGRFSGRQFSNSRSEMNVSTLELGDSALYLCASSSTGYNEQFFGPGTRLTVL.

J is TRBJ1-1 and V is TRBV28, with 9 nucleotides matching TRBD1. The CDR3 covers 15 residues. Germline V gene lookup returns CDR1 MDHEN and CDR2 SYDVKM. Trimming removed 4 bases from V and 4 bases from J; junction bases left unmatched: 7. The CDR3 nucleotides read TGTGCCAGCAGTTCCCCGACAGGGGGTATCACTGAAGCTTTCTTT. As protein: CASSSPTGGITEAFF.

This clone was counted once. In DNA form, the CDR3 reads TGTGCCAGCAGTGAAGCCCCTAGGGGAGGCTACACCTTC. It specifies CASSEAPRGGYTF. This chain uses TRBV2 with TRBJ1-2; possible D gene TRBD1, 5 bases. CDR3 size: 13 residues. V lost 0 bases, J lost 8 bases, and 10 bases lay in between. The germline gives CDR1 SNHLY, CDR2 FYNNEI.

This clone was detected only a few times. The rearrangement links TRBV6-1 to TRBJ2-1, with 10 bases fitting TRBD2. The CDR3 covers 16 residues. Germline loops: CDR1 MNHNS, CDR2 SASEGT. With 3 bases clipped from V and 5 bases from J, the junction kept 7 bases outside the gene matches. The CDR3 coding sequence is TGTGCCAGCAGTGACCTCCTAGCGGGAGTAGACAATGAGCAGTTCTTC. Translation: CASSDLLAGVDNEQFF.

The gene calls are TRBV25-1 and TRBJ1-1; D is ambiguous. The CDR3 has 13 residues. Germline V gene sequence: CDR1 MGHDK, CDR2 SYGVNS. The ends were cut back, 8 bases at V and 0 bases at J, with 10 bases in the middle. CDR3 region: CASARGLNTEAFF. In DNA form, the CDR3 reads TGTGCCAGCGCCAGAGGGCTGAACACTGAAGCTTTCTTT.

This clone was picked up a small number of times. J is TRBJ1-2 and V is TRBV7-9; maybe TRBD1 (6 bases). This CDR3 comprises 13 residues. Germline lookup yields CDR1 SEHNR and CDR2 FQNEAQ (reference sequence). V was shortened by 5 bases and J by 4 bases, with 11 bases between the two germline ends. The CDR3 protein is CASSEQGSYGYTF. The CDR3 nucleotides are TGTGCCAGCAGCGAACAGGGTTCCTATGGCTACACCTTC. The full variable domain, rest sourced from reference TRBV7-9 and TRBJ1-2, is DTGVSQNPRHKITKRGQNVTFRCDPISEHNRLYWYRQTLGQGPEFLTYFQNEAQLEKSRLLSDRFSAERPKGSFSTLEIQRTEQGDSAMYLCASSEQGSYGYTFGSGTRLTVV.

This rearrangement joins TRBV18 to TRBJ1-4; 7 bases are shared with TRBD1. The CDR3 is made up of 16 amino acids. Germline loops: CDR1 KGHSH, CDR2 LQKENI. The V and J ends lost 6 bases and 8 bases, in that order; junction bases with no gene match: 15. The CDR3 nucleotides are TGTGCCAGCTCCCCTTATCAGGGGGACCTTAAAGAAAAACTGTTTTTT. Translated, it gives CASSPYQGDLKEKLFF.

The rearrangement links TRBV27 to TRBJ2-6; 11 bases are a match to TRBD1. V was pared by 3 bases and J by 0 bases, with 7 bases of the junction left unmatched. This CDR3 has 19 residues. Germline-derived CDR1 and CDR2 are MNHEY and SMNVEV (reference sequence). The CDR3 loop is CASSLRWGTGGSGANVLTF. CDR3 sequence (DNA): TGTGCCAGCAGTTTGAGGTGGGGGACAGGGGGCTCTGGGGCCAACGTCCTGACTTTC.

J is TRBJ2-7 and V is TRBV19, with D possibly TRBD2 on 5 matching bases. This CDR3 spans 18 amino acids. Germline assignment: CDR1 LNHDA and CDR2 SQIVND (reference sequence). Between the trimmed V and J ends, which lost 2 bases and 3 bases, there was a span of 23 bases. The DNA for the CDR3 is TGTGCCAGTAGTATAATGATTGGTGATGTCGAGGGATTCTACGAGCAGTACTTC. It is translated as CASSIMIGDVEGFYEQYF.

This clone has only a few counts. The chain joins TRBV4-3 to TRBJ2-1; a possible D gene is TRBD2 (6 bases). Trimming took 0 bases from V and 3 from J, leaving 9 bases between them. This CDR3 region has 15 residues. Germline V gives CDR1 LGHNA, CDR2 YSLEER. In DNA form, the CDR3 reads TGCGCCAGCAGCCAAGATGGGACTCGCTACAATGAGCAGTTCTTC. Translation: CASSQDGTRYNEQFF.

The chain employs TRBV5-8 and TRBJ1-3, with 9 bases lining up with TRBD1. Trimming took 4 bases from V and 1 from J; bases not matched to a gene: 6. The CDR3 covers 16 residues. The germline V gene has CDR1 SGHTS and CDR2 YDEGEE. CDR3 DNA: TGTGCCAGCAGCCAGGGACAGGGATGGTCTGGAAACACCATATATTTT. This sequence encodes CASSQGQGWSGNTIYF.

The V and J genes are TRBV28 and TRBJ2-2; 9 bases fit TRBD1. CDR1 MDHEN and CDR2 SYDVKM come from the germline V gene. V shed 3 bases, J shed 6 bases, and the junction held 5 bases outside the gene matches. CDR3 length equals 15 residues. The CDR3 sequence: CASSFGDREAGELFF. The CDR3 DNA sequence: TGTGCCAGCAGTTTCGGGGACAGGGAAGCCGGGGAGCTGTTTTTT.

The V call is TRBV7-9, the J call TRBJ2-1; the match to TRBD2 covers 7 bases. Germline trimming cut 2 bases from V and 8 bases from J; bases unmatched to any gene: 6. This CDR3 has 14 amino acids. CDR1 SEHNR and CDR2 FQNEAQ come from the germline V gene (reference sequence). Written as DNA, the CDR3 is TGTGCCAGCAGCTTAAAACGGGAGGCGGATGAGCAGTTCTTC. It encodes CASSLKREADEQFF.

A remark on this clone: The same CDR3 can be traced to other DNA sequences in this sample. CDR3 sequence reads: CASSVGANTEAFF. The CDR3 DNA is TGTGCCAGCAGCGTAGGGGCGAACACTGAAGCTTTCTTT. The rearrangement uses TRBV9 and TRBJ1-1, with D unclear. The germline gives CDR1 SGDLS, CDR2 YYNGEE. The length of the CDR3 is 13 residues. Trimming took off 0 bases at V and 1 base at J, with 4 bases between the two ends. Together with reference TRBV9 and TRBJ1-1, the CDR3 gives the full variable domain: DSGVTQTPKHLITATGQRVTLRCSPRSGDLSVYWYQQSLDQGLQFLIQYYNGEERAKGNILERFSAQQFPDLHSELNLSSLELGDSALYFCASSVGANTEAFFGQGTRLTVV.

The chain is built from TRBV6-1 and TRBJ2-4; D unclear. The germline CDR1 and CDR2 sequences are MNHNS and SASEGT. Trimming left V 1 base short and J 9 bases short, with 19 bases between. This CDR3 region has 16 residues. The CDR3 region has the DNA TGTGCCAGCAGTGAAGAAGAGACATCCCCAGATAGCATTCAGTACTTC. This translates into CASSEEETSPDSIQYF.

The chain links TRBV4-2 to TRBJ2-7; D might be TRBD1 (5 bases). The CDR3 has 15 amino acids. The germline V gene has CDR1 LGHNA and CDR2 YNFKEQ. Trimming removed 0 bases from V and 2 bases from J, with 11 bases in between. Here the CDR3 reads CASSQETGRTYEQYF. The CDR3 bases are TGTGCCAGCAGCCAAGAAACAGGCAGAACCTACGAGCAGTACTTC.

V usage is TRBV7-3 and J usage is TRBJ2-1; D is undetermined. V was clipped by 5 bases and J by 8 bases, with 13 bases between them. The CDR3 has 13 residues. The germline CDR1 and CDR2 sequences are SGHTA and FQGTGA. As DNA, the CDR3 is TGTGCCAGCAGCCCCGGTCTGGTCGATGAGCAGTTCTTC. Translation gives CASSPGLVDEQFF.

The CDR3: CASSLMGGGHQPQHF. CDR3 sequence (DNA): TGCGCCAGCAGCCTGATGGGCGGGGGCCATCAGCCCCAGCATTTT. This sequence joins TRBV5-1 and TRBJ1-5; D possibly corresponds to TRBD1 (6 bases). The ends were cut back, 4 bases at V and 5 bases at J, with 16 bases in the middle. Germline V gene lookup returns CDR1 SGHRS and CDR2 YFSETQ. This CDR3 comprises 15 residues.

The gene calls are TRBV30 and TRBJ1-1; possibly TRBD1 for D (5 bases). The length of the CDR3 is 13 residues. V was cut by 0 bases and J by 5 bases, with 10 bases left in between. Looked up from germline, CDR1 is GTSNPN and CDR2 is SVGIG (reference sequence). The CDR3 coding sequence is TGTGCCTGGAGTGTAAGGCAGGGAACTGAAGCTTTCTTT. Translated: CAWSVRQGTEAFF.

This clone was picked up one time. The chain employs TRBV13 and TRBJ2-2; weak D call: TRBD2 (6 bases). Germline CDR1 reads PRHDT; CDR2 reads FYEKMQ (reference sequence). With 0 bases removed from V and 0 bases from J, the gap between germline ends came to 8 bases. The CDR3 spans 16 residues. The CDR3 protein is CASSLGSGANTGELFF. CDR3 coding DNA: TGTGCCAGCAGCTTAGGTAGCGGAGCGAACACCGGGGAGCTGTTTTTT.

The chain carries TRBV5-4 and TRBJ2-3; the match to TRBD2 covers 13 bases. Looked up from germline, CDR1 is SGHNT and CDR2 is YYREEE (reference sequence). The ends lost 4 bases at V and 5 bases at J; junction bases unmatched: 7. The CDR3 runs 16 residues. CDR3 sequence: CASSLRLAGGRDTQYF. For the CDR3, the DNA is TGTGCCAGCAGCCTAAGACTAGCGGGAGGACGAGATACGCAGTATTTT.

The V and J genes are TRBV28 and TRBJ1-1, with a tentative D call TRBD1 (6 bases). CDR1 and CDR2 from the germline V gene are MDHEN and SYDVKM. Between the trimmed V and J ends, which lost 10 bases and 2 bases, there was a span of 14 bases. The CDR3 contains 13 residues. CDR3 sequence reads: CATRGPFNTEAFF. The CDR3, as DNA: TGTGCCACCAGGGGCCCCTTTAACACTGAAGCTTTCTTT.

This sequence joins TRBV19 and TRBJ2-7, with TRBD1 identical over 7 bases. With 3 bases clipped from V and 1 base from J, the junction kept 6 bases outside the gene matches. The CDR3 spans 15 residues. The germline CDR1 and CDR2 sequences are LNHDA and SQIVND (reference sequence). The CDR3: CASSIRAQGSYEQYF. The CDR3 coding sequence is TGTGCCAGTAGTATCAGGGCACAGGGGTCCTACGAGCAGTACTTC.